A selection of T cell receptor beta chains follows, all from one sample in a study of CD8+ T cells in alopecia areata. Profiled with immunoSEQ multiplex PCR; TCRdb holds only in-frame clones, not every one. The sample carries 100,000 to 150,000 clones, over 50% recorded once. This specimen was CD4+ T cells sorted from blood, taken at week 0. Every receptor here comes from a human donor with alopecia areata. Both conserved end residues are part of each CDR3. A D gene is named only where the DNA matches it firmly. Size values are once, few and many counts, or a class for expanded clones, and some rows have none.

clone size	D gene	V gene	J gene	CDR3 DNA	CDR3 protein
few	.	TRBV28	TRBJ1-1	TGTGCCAGCAGTCCCACAAGACAGCCGACTGAAGCTTTCTTT	CASSPTRQPTEAFF
.	.	TRBV25-1	TRBJ2-6	TGTGCCAGCAGTGAATCTAAGGAGTCTGGGGCCAACGTCCTGACTTTC	CASSESKESGANVLTF
.	TRBD1	TRBV4-1	TRBJ2-7	TGCGCCAGCAGCCGGAGGACAGGCACGGACTCCTACGAGCAGTACTTC	CASSRRTGTDSYEQYF
.	TRBD1	TRBV4-1	TRBJ1-1	TGCGCCAGCAGCCCCGAGGGGGGACAGACTGAAGCTTTCTTT	CASSPEGGQTEAFF
.	TRBD1	TRBV11-2	TRBJ2-7	TGTGCCAGCAGCAGACAGGGTAACTCCTACGAGCAGTACTTC	CASSRQGNSYEQYF
.	TRBD1	TRBV29-1	TRBJ1-2	TGCAGCGTTGAATTAGGGACAGGCGGGGACTATGGCTACACCTTC	CSVELGTGGDYGYTF
few	.	TRBV30	TRBJ1-1	TGTGCCTGGAGCTCCTTCGAGGGGCTTGAAGCTTTCTTT	CAWSSFEGLEAFF
.	.	TRBV7-8	TRBJ2-5	TGTGCCAGCAGCAAACTAGGTCTCCAAGAGACCCAGTACTTC	CASSKLGLQETQYF
.	TRBD1	TRBV19	TRBJ1-5	TGTGCCAGTAGTACTACAGGGGGCTTCGGCAATCAGCCCCAGCATTTT	CASSTTGGFGNQPQHF
.	TRBD1	TRBV5-5	TRBJ2-2	TGTGCCAGCAGCCGCGACAGGGGGAGCACCGGGGAGCTGTTTTTT	CASSRDRGSTGELFF
.	.	TRBV20-1	TRBJ2-3	TGCAGTGCTCCTAGCACAGATACGCAGTATTTT	CSAPSTDTQYF
.	TRBD2	TRBV2	TRBJ2-1	TGTGCCAGCAGTCGGGGGGTGGGTGAGCAGTTCTTC	CASSRGVGEQFF
.	.	TRBV19	TRBJ2-3	TGTGCCAGTAGCCCGGTATTTATTGGACAGACGACAGATACGCAGTATTTT	CASSPVFIGQTTDTQYF
.	.	TRBV7-2	TRBJ1-2	TGTGCCAGCAGCCCGCAACAGGGAACCTATGGCTACACCTTC	CASSPQQGTYGYTF
.	.	TRBV25-1	TRBJ2-5	TGTTCGACCTATAACCCGTACCAAGAGACCCAGTACTTC	CSTYNPYQETQYF
few	TRBD2	TRBV4-3	TRBJ2-3	TGCGCCAGCAGCCAAGAACTAGCGGTTCCACAGGATACGCAGTATTTT	CASSQELAVPQDTQYF
few	.	TRBV18	TRBJ2-5	TGTGCCAGCTCAAGCCGGGACGGTTACCAAGAGACCCAGTACTTC	CASSSRDGYQETQYF
.	.	TRBV5-1	TRBJ2-4	TGCGCCAGCAGCTTGGACCCAGCCAAAAACATTCAGTACTTC	CASSLDPAKNIQYF
few	.	TRBV4-2	TRBJ2-7	TGTGCCAGCAGCCAAGCGGGCAGTTCGCAGCAGTACTTC	CASSQAGSSQQYF
.	.	TRBV6-5	TRBJ2-1	TGTGCCAGCAGTTACTCGAGGGTTGGCGAGCAGTTCTTC	CASSYSRVGEQFF
few	.	TRBV19	TRBJ2-7	TGTGCCAGTAGTCCTCGGGGGACAGTCCCTTACGAGCAGTACTTC	CASSPRGTVPYEQYF
.	.	TRBV4-3	TRBJ1-2	TGCGCCAGCAGCCAAGATTACGGGGCGGGAGGCTACACCTTC	CASSQDYGAGGYTF
.	.	TRBV5-5	TRBJ2-1	TGTGCCAGCAGCTTGGAACTTTCGACTGCCCATGAGCAGTTCTTC	CASSLELSTAHEQFF
.	.	TRBV7-2	TRBJ1-5	TGTGCCAGCAGCTCCGGAAGGTGGGGGAATAGCAATCAGCCCCAGCATTTT	CASSSGRWGNSNQPQHF
.	.	TRBV7-7	TRBJ2-5	TGTGCCAGCAGCTTACAGGGGATGGAGACCCAGTACTTC	CASSLQGMETQYF
.	TRBD1	TRBV7-6	TRBJ1-4	TGTGCCAGCAGCACTACAGGGGGCGGACTTGAAAAACTGTTTTTT	CASSTTGGGLEKLFF
few	.	TRBV7-2	TRBJ1-1	TGTGCCAGCAGGAAATCTACAGGGTCCATGGCTGAAGCTTTCTTT	CASRKSTGSMAEAFF
.	TRBD1	TRBV7-9	TRBJ1-1	TGTGCCAGCAGAGAGGACAGGGGGAAAGCTTTCTTT	CASREDRGKAFF
once	.	TRBV2	TRBJ2-5	TGTGCCAGCAGAACTAACCCCGTGGGTGAGACCCAGTACTTC	CASRTNPVGETQYF
few	.	TRBV5-1	TRBJ1-1	TGCGCCAGCAGCTTCCGGGGAACTGAAGCTTTCTTT	CASSFRGTEAFF
.	.	TRBV2	TRBJ2-5	TGTGCCAGCAGCGCGGGGTCGAGGGAGGAGACCCAGTACTTC	CASSAGSREETQYF
once	.	TRBV5-6	TRBJ1-2	TGTGCCAGCAGCCGAAGGGGCACCCTAGGCTATGGCTACACCTTC	CASSRRGTLGYGYTF
.	.	TRBV7-2	TRBJ2-3	TGTGCCAGCAGCTTCAGGACCAGTGTCCTGGATACGCAGTATTTT	CASSFRTSVLDTQYF
.	TRBD2	TRBV6-5	TRBJ2-3	TGTGCCAGCAGTTACTCCCGGGGGGCAGATACGCAGTATTTT	CASSYSRGADTQYF
.	.	TRBV5-1	TRBJ2-7	TGCGCCAGCAGCCTGGACGGGTCTGGCTACGAGCAGTACTTC	CASSLDGSGYEQYF
.	.	TRBV4-3	TRBJ2-7	TGCGCCAGCAGCCAAGACCGCGGGGTCGAGCAGTACTTC	CASSQDRGVEQYF
few	.	TRBV18	TRBJ1-1	TGTGCCAGCTCCCCGGGGGCCTCGGTCCCTGAAGCTTTCTTT	CASSPGASVPEAFF
.	TRBD1	TRBV2	TRBJ2-5	TGTGCCAGCAGTGGGGGACGGACAGGGAGGCAAGAGACCCAGTACTTC	CASSGGRTGRQETQYF
few	.	TRBV19	TRBJ2-1	TGTGCCAGTAGTCCTCGGGGTTGGGGGGACGGTTACAATGAGCAGTTCTTC	CASSPRGWGDGYNEQFF
.	TRBD1	TRBV6-6	TRBJ1-5	TGTGCCAGCAGTTACTCCCGGACAGGGGATCAGCCCCAGCATTTT	CASSYSRTGDQPQHF
few	.	TRBV5-1	TRBJ2-7	TGCGCCAGCAGCTTGGGGCAGGGGTACGGGGAGCAGTACTTC	CASSLGQGYGEQYF
.	TRBD1	TRBV7-6	TRBJ2-3	TGTGCCAGCAGCTTATATCGGACAGGGGGCACAGATACGCAGTATTTT	CASSLYRTGGTDTQYF
.	.	TRBV9	TRBJ2-3	TGTGCCAGCAGCGTAGAGGTCTCCCCCCAGACAGATACGCAGTATTTT	CASSVEVSPQTDTQYF
.	.	TRBV19	TRBJ1-2	TGTGCCAGTAGTAATGGGAGAGTAAACTATGGCTACACCTTC	CASSNGRVNYGYTF
few	.	TRBV30	TRBJ2-5	TGTGCCTGGAGCCCTGCGCAGGGCGACCGGGAGACCCAGTACTTC	CAWSPAQGDRETQYF
.	.	TRBV27	TRBJ2-6	TGTGCCAGCAGTTTATCTTACACTGGGGCCAACGTCCTGACTTTC	CASSLSYTGANVLTF
few	TRBD1	TRBV7-2	TRBJ1-5	TGTGCCAGCAGCGTCCAGACAGGGGTTTCGAATCAGCCCCAGCATTTT	CASSVQTGVSNQPQHF